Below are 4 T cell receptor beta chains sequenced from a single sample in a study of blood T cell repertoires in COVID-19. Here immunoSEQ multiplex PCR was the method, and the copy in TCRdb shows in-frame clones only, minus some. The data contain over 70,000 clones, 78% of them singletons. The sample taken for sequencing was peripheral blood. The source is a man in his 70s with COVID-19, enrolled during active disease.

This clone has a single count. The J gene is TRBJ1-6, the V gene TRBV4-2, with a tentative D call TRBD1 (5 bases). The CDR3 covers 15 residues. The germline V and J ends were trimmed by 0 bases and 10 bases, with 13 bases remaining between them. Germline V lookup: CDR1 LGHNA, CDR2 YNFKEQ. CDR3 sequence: CASSQDRQGGSPLHF. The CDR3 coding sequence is TGTGCCAGCAGCCAAGATAGGCAGGGAGGGTCACCCCTCCACTTT.

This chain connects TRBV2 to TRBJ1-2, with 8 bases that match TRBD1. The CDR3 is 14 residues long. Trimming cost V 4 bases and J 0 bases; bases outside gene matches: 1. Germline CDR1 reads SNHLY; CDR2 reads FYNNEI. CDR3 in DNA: TGTGCCAGCAGTGGCAGGGGGCCTAACTATGGCTACACCTTC. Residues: CASSGRGPNYGYTF.

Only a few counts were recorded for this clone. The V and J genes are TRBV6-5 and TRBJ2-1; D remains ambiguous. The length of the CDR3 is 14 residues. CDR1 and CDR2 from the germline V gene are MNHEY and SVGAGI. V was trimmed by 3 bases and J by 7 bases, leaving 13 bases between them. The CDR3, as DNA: TGTGCCAGCAGTTATCAGGATGGTAGGAATGAGCAGTTCTTC. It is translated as CASSYQDGRNEQFF.

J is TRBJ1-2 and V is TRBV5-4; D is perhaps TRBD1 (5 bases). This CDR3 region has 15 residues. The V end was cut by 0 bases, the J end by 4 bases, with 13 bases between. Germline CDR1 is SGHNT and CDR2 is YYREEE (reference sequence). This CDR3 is CASSLAQARGYGYTF. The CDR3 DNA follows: TGTGCCAGCAGCTTGGCCCAGGCAAGGGGCTATGGCTACACCTTC.